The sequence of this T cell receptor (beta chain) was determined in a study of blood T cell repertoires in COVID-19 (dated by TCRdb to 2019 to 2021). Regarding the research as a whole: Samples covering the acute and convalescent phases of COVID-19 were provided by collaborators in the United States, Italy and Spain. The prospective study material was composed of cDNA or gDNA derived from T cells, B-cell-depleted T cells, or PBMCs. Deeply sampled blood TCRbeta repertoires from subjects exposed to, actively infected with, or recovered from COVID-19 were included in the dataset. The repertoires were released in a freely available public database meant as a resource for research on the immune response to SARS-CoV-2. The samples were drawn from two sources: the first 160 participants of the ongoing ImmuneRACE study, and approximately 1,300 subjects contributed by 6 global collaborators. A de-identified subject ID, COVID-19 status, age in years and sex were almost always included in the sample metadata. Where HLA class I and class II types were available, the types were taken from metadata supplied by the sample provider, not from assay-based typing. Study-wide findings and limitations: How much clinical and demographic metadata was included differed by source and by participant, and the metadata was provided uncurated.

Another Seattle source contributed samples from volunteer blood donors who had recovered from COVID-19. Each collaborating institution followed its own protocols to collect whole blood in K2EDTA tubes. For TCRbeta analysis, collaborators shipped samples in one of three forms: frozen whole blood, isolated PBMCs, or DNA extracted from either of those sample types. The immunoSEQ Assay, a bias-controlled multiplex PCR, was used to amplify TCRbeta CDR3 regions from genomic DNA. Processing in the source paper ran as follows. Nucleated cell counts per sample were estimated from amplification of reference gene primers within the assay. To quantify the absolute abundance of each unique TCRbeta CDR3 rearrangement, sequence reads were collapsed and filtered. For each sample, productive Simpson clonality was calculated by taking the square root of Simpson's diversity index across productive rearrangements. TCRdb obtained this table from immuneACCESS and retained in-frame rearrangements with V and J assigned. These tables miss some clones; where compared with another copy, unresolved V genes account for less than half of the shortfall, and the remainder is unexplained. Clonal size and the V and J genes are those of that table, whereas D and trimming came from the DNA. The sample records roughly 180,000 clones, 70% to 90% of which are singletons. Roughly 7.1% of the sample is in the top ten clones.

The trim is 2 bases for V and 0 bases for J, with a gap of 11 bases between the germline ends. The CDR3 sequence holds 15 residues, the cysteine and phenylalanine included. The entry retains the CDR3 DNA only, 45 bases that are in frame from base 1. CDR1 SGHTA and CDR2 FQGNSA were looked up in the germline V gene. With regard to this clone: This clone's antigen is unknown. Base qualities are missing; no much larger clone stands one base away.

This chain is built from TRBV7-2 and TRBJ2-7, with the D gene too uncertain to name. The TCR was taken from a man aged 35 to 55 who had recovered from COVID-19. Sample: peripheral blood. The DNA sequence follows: TGTGCCAGCAGCTTAACCTCACAAAGCTCCTACGAGCAGTACTTC. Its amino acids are CASSLTSQSSYEQYF.